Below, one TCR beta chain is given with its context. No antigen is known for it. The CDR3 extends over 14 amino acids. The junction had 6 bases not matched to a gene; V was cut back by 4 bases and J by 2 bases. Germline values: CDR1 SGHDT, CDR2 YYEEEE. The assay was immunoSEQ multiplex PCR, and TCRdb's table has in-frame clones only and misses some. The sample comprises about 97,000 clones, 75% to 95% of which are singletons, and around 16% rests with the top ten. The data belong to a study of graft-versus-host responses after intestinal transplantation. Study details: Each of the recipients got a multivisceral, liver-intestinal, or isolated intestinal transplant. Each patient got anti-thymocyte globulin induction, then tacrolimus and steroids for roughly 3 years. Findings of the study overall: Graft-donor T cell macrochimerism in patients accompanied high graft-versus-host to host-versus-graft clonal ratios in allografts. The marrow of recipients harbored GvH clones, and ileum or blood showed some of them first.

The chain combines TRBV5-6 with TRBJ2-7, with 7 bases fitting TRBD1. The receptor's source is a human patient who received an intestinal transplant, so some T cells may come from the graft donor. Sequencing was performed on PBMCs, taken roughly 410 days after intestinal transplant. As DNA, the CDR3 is TGTGCCAGCAGCCCCGTCGACAGGGCCTACGAGCAGTACTTC. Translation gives CASSPVDRAYEQYF. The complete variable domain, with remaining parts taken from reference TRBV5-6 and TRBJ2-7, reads DAGVTQSPTHLIKTRGQQVTLRCSPKSGHDTVSWYQQALGQGPQFIFQYYEEEERQRGNFPDRFSGHQFPNYSSELNVNALLLGDSALYLCASSPVDRAYEQYFGPGTRLTVT.